What follows describes a single T cell receptor beta chain. Its antigen is currently not known. No base quality information exists; no much larger clone differs at one position. The source of the sample is a study of T cell changes during pregnancy in multiple sclerosis (dated by TCRdb to between 2019 and 2020). Describing the broader study: The study examined how the T cell repertoire changed over the course of pregnancy in women with multiple sclerosis.

The CDR3 has 15 amino acids, counting the end cysteine and phenylalanine. Only the CDR3 DNA stays, 45 bases, in frame from base 1. V is trimmed back by 6 bases and J by 5 bases, and the junction contains 10 bases that no gene match accounts for. Via the germline V gene (reference sequence), CDR1 is MNHEY and CDR2 SMNVEV. Receptor libraries were prepared by the immunoSEQ multiplex PCR assay. The clones in this table, taken by TCRdb from immuneACCESS, are in-frame only. Not every clone is retained; where verified, under half of the shortfall comes from an unresolved V gene, and the cause of the rest is unknown. The sample has about 32,000 clones on record, about 88% of them singletons. The ten top clones hold about 10% of the sample.

The specimen was CD8+ T cells from peripheral blood mononuclear cells, collected in the second trimester of pregnancy. This TCR was sampled from a female donor with multiple sclerosis, enrolled in a pregnancy study. The V and J genes are TRBV27 and TRBJ2-5; TRBD2 agrees with 9 junctional bases. The CDR3: CASSPLAGEVETQYF. The DNA sequence is TGTGCCAGCAGCCCCTTAGCGGGAGAAGTGGAGACCCAGTACTTC.